A single sample is the source of the 14 T cell receptor beta chains below, sequenced in a study of cytomegalovirus exposure and HLA in healthy donors. The study ran its PCR with 60 Vbeta and 13 Jbeta primers. Sequencing used immunoSEQ multiplex PCR; TCRdb keeps in-frame clones, though not all of them. The repertoire has 35,000 to 50,000 clones, approximately 63% of them found once; the top ten carry roughly 4%. Sequences were obtained from PBMCs. All receptors come from a man in his forties in good health and CMV-seronegative.

The chain employs TRBV7-2 and TRBJ2-1, with a tentative D call TRBD1 (6 bases). Per the germline V gene, CDR1 is SGHTA and CDR2 is FQGNSA. Trimming pared 5 bases from V and 2 bases from J, leaving 13 bases between. The length of the CDR3 is 15 residues. This CDR3 is CASSDRQGTYNEQFF. Here the CDR3 DNA reads TGTGCCAGCAGCGACAGGCAGGGAACCTACAATGAGCAGTTCTTC.

This chain links TRBV7-8 with TRBJ2-7, with 7 bases fitting TRBD1. This CDR3 spans 14 amino acids. Germline lookup yields CDR1 SGHVS and CDR2 FQNEAQ. Germline trimming cut 0 bases from V and 2 bases from J; bases unmatched to any gene: 1. The CDR3 nucleotides are TGTGCCAGCAGCTTAGCGGGACAGCCCTACGAGCAGTACTTC. Protein: CASSLAGQPYEQYF. Drawing the rest from reference TRBV7-8 and TRBJ2-7, the complete variable domain is GAGVSQSPRYKVAKRGQDVALRCDPISGHVSLFWYQQALGQGPEFLTYFQNEAQLDKSGLPSDRFFAERPEGSVSTLKIQRTQQEDSAVYLCASSLAGQPYEQYFGPGTRLTVT.

V and J are TRBV11-3 and TRBJ2-6; the D is unclear. There are 13 residues in the CDR3. V gave up 8 bases and J gave up 0 bases, with 5 bases separating them. Germline V gene data show CDR1 as SGHNT and CDR2 as YENEEA. The CDR3, as DNA: TGTGCCAGCCAGATCTCTGGGGCCAACGTCCTGACTTTC. Translated, it gives CASQISGANVLTF.

The chain employs TRBV6-1 and TRBJ1-4; D call uncertain. V shed 6 bases and J shed 3 bases, with 14 bases lying between them. The CDR3 contains 15 residues. Germline lookup yields CDR1 MNHNS and CDR2 SASEGT. Here the CDR3 reads CASRRHEQANEKLFF. In nucleotides, the CDR3 is TGTGCCAGCAGGAGACACGAGCAAGCTAATGAAAAACTGTTTTTT.

V and J are TRBV6-5 and TRBJ1-1, with 8 bases fitting TRBD1. Germline CDR1 MNHEY, CDR2 SVGAGI. The ends lost 5 bases at V and 6 bases at J; junction bases unmatched: 8. This CDR3 spans 14 amino acids. The CDR3 sequence: CASSPAAGGPEAFF. CDR3 in DNA: TGTGCCAGCAGTCCGGCGGCAGGGGGCCCTGAAGCTTTCTTT.

This clone was observed a single time. The chain combines TRBV2 with TRBJ2-7; 7 bases match TRBD1. CDR1 is SNHLY and CDR2 is FYNNEI in the germline V gene. The CDR3 sequence is 15 residues long. The V and J ends lost 7 bases and 2 bases, in that order; junction bases with no gene match: 11. The CDR3 DNA sequence: TGTGCCAGCAATCAACCGACAGGGTCCACCTACGAGCAGTACTTC. This gives the protein CASNQPTGSTYEQYF.

V and J are TRBV19 and TRBJ2-2; 7 bases agree with TRBD2. Trimming cost V 4 bases and J 5 bases; bases outside gene matches: 7. CDR1 is LNHDA and CDR2 is SQIVND in the germline V gene (reference sequence). The CDR3 runs 15 residues. CDR3 sequence: CASSKGTTKTGELFF. As DNA, the CDR3 is TGTGCCAGTAGTAAAGGGACTACCAAAACCGGGGAGCTGTTTTTT.

CDR3 sequence (DNA): TGTGCCTGGACCCGGGACAGGACTGAAAAACTGTTTTTT. Its protein is CAWTRDRTEKLFF. The chain links TRBV30 to TRBJ1-4; TRBD1 matches 8 bases. The CDR3 extends over 13 amino acids. Trimming took 4 bases from V and 7 from J; bases not matched to a gene: 5. The germline V gene encodes CDR1 GTSNPN and CDR2 SVGIG (reference sequence).

The V call is TRBV7-2, the J call TRBJ2-7; TRBD2 is a possible D gene (6 bases). Germline V gives CDR1 SGHTA, CDR2 FQGNSA. The CDR3 extends over 14 amino acids. V lost 8 bases and J lost 3, with 17 bases in between. The CDR3 region is CASHGGSPNYEQYF. The CDR3 DNA reads as TGTGCCAGCCATGGGGGGAGTCCCAACTACGAGCAGTACTTC.

V is TRBV10-3 and J is TRBJ2-3, with TRBD1 identical over 8 bases. This CDR3 has 14 amino acids. The germline gives CDR1 ENHRY, CDR2 SYGVKD. Trimming took 6 bases from V and 5 from J; bases not matched to a gene: 7. The CDR3 DNA reads TGTGCCATCAGGGCTGGACAGGGTGGAGATACGCAGTATTTT. Encoded protein: CAIRAGQGGDTQYF.

This chain links TRBV7-8 with TRBJ2-7, with 8 bases identical to TRBD2. The CDR3 has 16 residues. Trimming at V came to 1 base and at J to 2 bases, leaving 7 bases not matched to a gene. Germline V gives CDR1 SGHVS, CDR2 FQNEAQ. CDR3 DNA: TGTGCCAGCAGCTTAGTTGTTTCGGGGGGGACCTACGAGCAGTACTTC. It translates to CASSLVVSGGTYEQYF.

The chain uses TRBV10-3 and TRBJ2-7; tentatively, D is TRBD1 (6 bases). Trimming removed 5 bases at V and 5 bases at J, with 10 bases between. The CDR3 covers 12 residues. Per germline, CDR1 ENHRY and CDR2 SYGVKD. CDR3 DNA sequence: TGTGCCATCAGTACAGGGTCCCACGAGCAGTACTTC. Translation gives CAISTGSHEQYF.

V and J are TRBV7-9 and TRBJ2-5; D is possibly TRBD1 (6 bases). The CDR3 covers 14 residues. V was trimmed by 5 bases and J by 3 bases, leaving 13 bases between them. CDR1 SEHNR and CDR2 FQNEAQ come from the germline V gene (reference sequence). The DNA for the CDR3 is TGTGCCAGCAGCCTCCGGGACACCAAAGAGACCCAGTACTTC. Translation gives CASSLRDTKETQYF.

Written as DNA, the CDR3 is TGTGCCAGCAGTTACTCTAGCGGGGGAGAGACCCAGTACTTC. This translates into CASSYSSGGETQYF. This sequence joins TRBV6-5 and TRBJ2-5; 9 nucleotides match TRBD2. Trimming cost V 0 bases and J 4 bases; bases outside gene matches: 0. CDR3 length: 14 residues. Germline CDR1 is MNHEY and CDR2 is SVGAGI.